The rows below give T cell receptor beta chains drawn from one sample of a study of cytomegalovirus exposure and HLA in healthy donors. Only in-frame clones appear in the TCRdb table, and some are missing; sequencing was by immunoSEQ multiplex PCR. The sample includes around 200,000 clones, around 90% seen only once; the top ten take roughly 2.8%. Sequencing was done on a sample of PBMCs. These receptor sequences come from a woman younger than 35 in good health and CMV-seronegative. CDR3s include the opening cysteine and the closing phenylalanine or tryptophan. A D gene is named only where the DNA matches it firmly. Clone size appears in some rows only: once, few, many, or a class for an expanded clone.

abundance,j_gene,v_gene,d_gene,CDR3nt,CDR3aa
.,TRBJ1-3,TRBV28,.,TGTGCCAGCAGTTTCCGGGGCTCTGGAAACACCATATATTTT,CASSFRGSGNTIYF
.,TRBJ2-1,TRBV28,TRBD1,TGTGCCAGCAGTCCGACAATCGGACAGGGGGCAAATGAGCAGTTCTTC,CASSPTIGQGANEQFF
.,TRBJ2-7,TRBV5-4,TRBD2,TGTGCCAGCAGCTTTGGACTAGCGGAATACGAGCAGTACTTC,CASSFGLAEYEQYF
.,TRBJ2-7,TRBV6-5,TRBD1,TGTGCCAGCAGTTACACCCTCGACAGGGTACGCGAGCAGTACTTC,CASSYTLDRVREQYF
.,TRBJ2-2,TRBV5-1,.,TGCGCCAGCAGCTTGCTCCTACAGAGGGCGGGCGGGGAGCTGTTTTTT,CASSLLLQRAGGELFF
.,TRBJ2-5,TRBV5-4,TRBD1,TGTGCCAGCAGCTCCGAGGGGGCAAGGTACCAAGAGACCCAGTACTTC,CASSSEGARYQETQYF
once,TRBJ2-7,TRBV18,.,TGTGCCAGCTCACCACCCTCACAGGGAATATCGCCCTACGAGCAGTACTTC,CASSPPSQGISPYEQYF
.,TRBJ2-1,TRBV28,.,TGTGCCAGCAGTCCCGTCCAGGGTAGGAATGAGCAGTTCTTC,CASSPVQGRNEQFF
.,TRBJ2-3,TRBV28,.,TGTGCCAGCAGCGAAGAGGATACGCAGTATTTT,CASSEEDTQYF
once,TRBJ1-1,TRBV4-1,.,TGCGCCAGCAGCCAAGAATCCCCCGAGGTAGGCACTGAAGCTTTCTTT,CASSQESPEVGTEAFF
few,TRBJ1-2,TRBV29-1,.,TGCAGCGTTGAAGGACTTAATGGCTACACCTTC,CSVEGLNGYTF
.,TRBJ2-7,TRBV23-1,.,TGCGCCAGCAGTCAATCGATTATTCCCAACAGACGCTCCTACGAGCAGTACTTC,CASSQSIIPNRRSYEQYF
.,TRBJ2-2,TRBV7-9,TRBD2,TGTGCCAGCAGCCCGACGGCGGGAGTTGGCGGGGAGCTGTTTTTT,CASSPTAGVGGELFF
.,TRBJ2-7,TRBV19,TRBD1,TGTGCCAGTAGTGCCGGGACAGGGATAACTAGGGAGCAGTACTTC,CASSAGTGITREQYF
.,TRBJ1-5,TRBV5-4,.,TGTGCCAGCAGCTCCGACAGGTCGGAACAGCCCCAGCATTTT,CASSSDRSEQPQHF
.,TRBJ2-2,TRBV13,TRBD1,TGTGCCAGCAGCATACGGACAGGGTCTCTTACCGGGGAGCTGTTTTTT,CASSIRTGSLTGELFF
.,TRBJ2-1,TRBV9,TRBD2,TGTGCCAGCAGCGTATCCGGCGGGAGAAATCAGAATGAGCAGTTCTTC,CASSVSGGRNQNEQFF
.,TRBJ2-3,TRBV5-1,TRBD1,TGCGCCAGCAGCTTGGACAGGGGTCCAGATACGCAGTATTTT,CASSLDRGPDTQYF